The clone carrying this TCR beta chain was found many times. Its antigen is not identified. The data were taken from a study of CD8 T cells in ankylosing spondylitis. Points from the study as a whole: It was reported that disease-linked clones were significantly enriched in matched ankylosing spondylitis synovial fluid. One TCR beta motif, made up of eight or nine highly homologous variants, appeared characteristic of ankylosing spondylitis blood. CD8+ disease-linked clones were present at relatively low frequencies in blood.

After removal of 6 bases from V and 10 bases from J, the junction contained 4 bases not matched to a gene. There are 13 residues in the CDR3. Germline-derived CDR1 and CDR2 are KGHDR and SFDVKD. The authors made TCR beta libraries by quantitative 5'-RACE with molecular barcodes. A single record per CDR3 protein comes from TCRdb applying MiXCR to the 5' RACE reads. The sample shows fewer than 550,000 distinct CDR3 sequences, approximately 5% of them seen only once. The source of this sequence is a male donor with ankylosing spondylitis. This chain joins TRBV24-1 and TRBJ2-1, with 11 bases matching TRBD2. Input material: blood, either unsorted or a sorted T cell fraction (not recorded which). The CDR3 is CATSLAGGVEQFF. DNA for the CDR3: TGTGCCACCAGTCTAGCGGGAGGTGTAGAGCAGTTCTTC.